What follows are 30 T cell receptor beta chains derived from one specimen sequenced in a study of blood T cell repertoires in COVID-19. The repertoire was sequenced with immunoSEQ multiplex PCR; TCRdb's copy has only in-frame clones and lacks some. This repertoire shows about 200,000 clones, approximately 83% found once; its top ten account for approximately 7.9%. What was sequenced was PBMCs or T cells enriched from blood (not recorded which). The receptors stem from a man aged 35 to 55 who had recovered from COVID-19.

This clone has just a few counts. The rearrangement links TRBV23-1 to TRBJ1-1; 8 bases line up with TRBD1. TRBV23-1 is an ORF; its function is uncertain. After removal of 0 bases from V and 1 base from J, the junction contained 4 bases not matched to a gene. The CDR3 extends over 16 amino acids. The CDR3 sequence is CASSQSVDRENTEAFF. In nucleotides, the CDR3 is TGCGCCAGCAGTCAATCGGTGGACAGGGAGAACACTGAAGCTTTCTTT.

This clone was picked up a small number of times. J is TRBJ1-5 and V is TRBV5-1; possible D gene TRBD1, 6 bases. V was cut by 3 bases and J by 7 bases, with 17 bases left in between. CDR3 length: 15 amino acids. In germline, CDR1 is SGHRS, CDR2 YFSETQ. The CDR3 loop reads CASSSSGAPGQPQHF. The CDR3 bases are TGCGCCAGCAGCTCCTCAGGGGCCCCCGGGCAGCCCCAGCATTTT.

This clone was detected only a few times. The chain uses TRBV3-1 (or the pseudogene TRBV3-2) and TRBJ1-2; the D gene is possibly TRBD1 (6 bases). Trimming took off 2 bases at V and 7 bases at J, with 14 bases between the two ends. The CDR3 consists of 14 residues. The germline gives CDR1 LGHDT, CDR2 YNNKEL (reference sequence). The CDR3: CASSQPTGTGGYTF. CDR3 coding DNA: TGTGCCAGCAGCCAACCTACAGGGACCGGTGGCTACACCTTC.

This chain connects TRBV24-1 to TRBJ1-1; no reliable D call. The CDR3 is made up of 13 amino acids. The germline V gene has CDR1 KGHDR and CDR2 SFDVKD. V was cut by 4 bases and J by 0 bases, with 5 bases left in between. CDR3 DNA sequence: TGTGCCACCAGTGACATCATGAACACTGAAGCTTTCTTT. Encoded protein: CATSDIMNTEAFF.

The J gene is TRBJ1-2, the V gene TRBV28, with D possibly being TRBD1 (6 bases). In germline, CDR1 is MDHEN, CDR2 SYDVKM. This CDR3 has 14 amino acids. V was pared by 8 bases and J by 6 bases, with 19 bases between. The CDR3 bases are TGTGCCAGCCCATCTAAGGGGGGGGGCAATGGCTACACCTTC. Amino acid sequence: CASPSKGGGNGYTF.

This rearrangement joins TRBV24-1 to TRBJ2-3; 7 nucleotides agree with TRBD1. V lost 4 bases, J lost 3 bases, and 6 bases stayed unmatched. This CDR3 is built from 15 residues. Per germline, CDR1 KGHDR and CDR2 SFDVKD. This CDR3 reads CATSDPRQGTDTQYF. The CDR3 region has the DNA TGTGCCACCAGTGACCCACGACAGGGTACAGATACGCAGTATTTT.

Here the CDR3 reads CASSAWTGSREKLFF. CDR3 nucleotides: TGTGCCAGCAGTGCCTGGACAGGGAGTCGTGAAAAACTGTTTTTT. This chain links TRBV25-1 with TRBJ1-4; 8 bases are a match to TRBD1. Germline V gene sequence: CDR1 MGHDK, CDR2 SYGVNS. V trimming: 4 bases; J trimming: 7 bases; junction bases outside the gene matches: 8. The CDR3 is made up of 15 amino acids.

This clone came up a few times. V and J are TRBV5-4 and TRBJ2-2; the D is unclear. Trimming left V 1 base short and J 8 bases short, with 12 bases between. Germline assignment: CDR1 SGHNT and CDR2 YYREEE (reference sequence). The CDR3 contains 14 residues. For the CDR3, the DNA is TGTGCCAGCAGCTTGAGTCTCCCCGGGGGGGAGCTGTTTTTT. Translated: CASSLSLPGGELFF.

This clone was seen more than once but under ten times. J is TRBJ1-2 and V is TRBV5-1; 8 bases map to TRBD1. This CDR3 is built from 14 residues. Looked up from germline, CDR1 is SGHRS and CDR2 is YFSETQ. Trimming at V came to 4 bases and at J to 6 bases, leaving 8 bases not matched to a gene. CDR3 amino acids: CASSAAGGNDGYTF. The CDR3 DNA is TGCGCCAGCAGCGCCGCAGGGGGCAACGATGGCTACACCTTC.

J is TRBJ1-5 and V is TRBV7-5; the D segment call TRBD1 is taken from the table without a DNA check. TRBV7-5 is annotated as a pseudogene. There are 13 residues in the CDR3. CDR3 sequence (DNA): TGTGCCAGAAGCCCCCAGCGGACAGGATCCCAGCATTTT. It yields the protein CARSPQRTGSQHF.

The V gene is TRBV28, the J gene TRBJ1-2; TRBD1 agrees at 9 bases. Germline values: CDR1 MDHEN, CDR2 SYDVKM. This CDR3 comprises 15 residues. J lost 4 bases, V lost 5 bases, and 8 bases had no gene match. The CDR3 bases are TGTGCCAGCAGTAAGGGACAGGGTGCATTCTATGGCTACACCTTC. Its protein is CASSKGQGAFYGYTF.

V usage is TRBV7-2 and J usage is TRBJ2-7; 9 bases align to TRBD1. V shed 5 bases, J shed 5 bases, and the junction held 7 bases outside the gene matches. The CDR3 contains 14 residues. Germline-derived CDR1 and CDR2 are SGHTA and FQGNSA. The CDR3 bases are TGTGCCAGCAGCGGGACAGGGAGGGCCCACGAGCAGTACTTC. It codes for CASSGTGRAHEQYF.

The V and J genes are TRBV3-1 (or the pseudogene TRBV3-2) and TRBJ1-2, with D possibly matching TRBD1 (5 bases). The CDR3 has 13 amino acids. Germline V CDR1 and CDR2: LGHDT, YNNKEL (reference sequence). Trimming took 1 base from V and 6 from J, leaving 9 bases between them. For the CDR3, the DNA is TGTGCCAGCAGCCAAGGGCAGGGAAATGGCTACACCTTC. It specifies CASSQGQGNGYTF.

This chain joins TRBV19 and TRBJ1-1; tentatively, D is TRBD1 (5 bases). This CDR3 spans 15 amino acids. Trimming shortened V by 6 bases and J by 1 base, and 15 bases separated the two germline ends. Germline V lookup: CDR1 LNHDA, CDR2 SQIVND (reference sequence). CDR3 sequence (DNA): TGTGCCAGTAGCTCCCCGGACACCGGGAACACTGAAGCTTTCTTT. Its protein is CASSSPDTGNTEAFF. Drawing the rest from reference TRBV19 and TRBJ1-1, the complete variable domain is DGGITQSPKYLFRKEGQNVTLSCEQNLNHDAMYWYRQDPGQGLRLIYYSQIVNDFQKGDIAEGYSVSREKKESFPLTVTSAQKNPTAFYLCASSSPDTGNTEAFFGQGTRLTVV.

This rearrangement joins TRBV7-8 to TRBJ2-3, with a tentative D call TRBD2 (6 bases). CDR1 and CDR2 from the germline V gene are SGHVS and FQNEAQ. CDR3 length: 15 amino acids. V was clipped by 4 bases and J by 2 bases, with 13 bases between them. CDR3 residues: CASSSRLENTDTQYF. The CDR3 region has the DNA TGTGCCAGCAGCTCTAGACTAGAAAACACAGATACGCAGTATTTT. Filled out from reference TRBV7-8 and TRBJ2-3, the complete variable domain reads GAGVSQSPRYKVAKRGQDVALRCDPISGHVSLFWYQQALGQGPEFLTYFQNEAQLDKSGLPSDRFFAERPEGSVSTLKIQRTQQEDSAVYLCASSSRLENTDTQYFGPGTRLTVL.

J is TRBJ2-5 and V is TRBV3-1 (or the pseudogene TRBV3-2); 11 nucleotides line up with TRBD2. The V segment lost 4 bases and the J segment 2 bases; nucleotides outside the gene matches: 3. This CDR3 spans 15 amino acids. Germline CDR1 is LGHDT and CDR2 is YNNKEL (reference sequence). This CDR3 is CASSLTSGGQETQYF. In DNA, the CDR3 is TGTGCCAGCAGCCTCACTAGCGGGGGTCAAGAGACCCAGTACTTC.

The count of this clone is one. The CDR3 region is CASSQGQGLSYEQYF. The CDR3 region has the DNA TGCGCCAGCAGCCAAGGACAGGGATTATCCTACGAGCAGTACTTC. The chain combines TRBV4-1 with TRBJ2-7, with TRBD1 identical over 7 bases. CDR1 and CDR2 (germline): MGHRA, YSYEKL. J was trimmed by 1 base and V by 1 base; bases with no gene match: 4. This CDR3 has 15 residues.

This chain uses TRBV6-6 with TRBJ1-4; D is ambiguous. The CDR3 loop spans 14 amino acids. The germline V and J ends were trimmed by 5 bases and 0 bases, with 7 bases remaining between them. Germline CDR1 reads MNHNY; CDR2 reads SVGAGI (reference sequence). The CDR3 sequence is CASSRAATNEKLFF. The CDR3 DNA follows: TGTGCCAGCAGTCGAGCAGCAACTAATGAAAAACTGTTTTTT.

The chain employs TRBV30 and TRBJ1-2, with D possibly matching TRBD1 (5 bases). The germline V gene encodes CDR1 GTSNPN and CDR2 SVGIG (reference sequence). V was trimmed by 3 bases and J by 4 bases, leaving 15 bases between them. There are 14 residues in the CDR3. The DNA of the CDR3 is TGTGCCTGGAGAGGTGGGGCGAACGGCTATGGCTACACCTTC. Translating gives CAWRGGANGYGYTF.

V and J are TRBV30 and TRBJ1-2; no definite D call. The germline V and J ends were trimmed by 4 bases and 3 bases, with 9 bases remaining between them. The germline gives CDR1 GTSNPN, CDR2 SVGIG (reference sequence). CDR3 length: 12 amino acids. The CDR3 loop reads CAWKGVDYGYTF. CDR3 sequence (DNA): TGTGCCTGGAAAGGAGTGGACTATGGCTACACCTTC.

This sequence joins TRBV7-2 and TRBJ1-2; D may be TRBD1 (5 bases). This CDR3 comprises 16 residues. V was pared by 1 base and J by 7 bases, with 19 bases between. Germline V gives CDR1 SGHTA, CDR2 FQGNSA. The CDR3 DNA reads TGTGCCAGCAGCTTAGGGAACAGACAGACAACGGGTGGCTACACCTTC. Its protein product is CASSLGNRQTTGGYTF.

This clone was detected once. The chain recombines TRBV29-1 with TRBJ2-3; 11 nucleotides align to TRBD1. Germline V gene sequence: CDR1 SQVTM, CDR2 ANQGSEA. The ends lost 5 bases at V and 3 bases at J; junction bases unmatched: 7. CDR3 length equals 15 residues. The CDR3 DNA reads TGCAGCGTTTTGGACAGGGGGCGAGGTACAGATACGCAGTATTTT. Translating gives CSVLDRGRGTDTQYF.

For the CDR3, the DNA is TGTGCCAGCAGCCAACAGGGGTCGAGGCAAGAGACCCAGTACTTC. Translated, it gives CASSQQGSRQETQYF. This chain uses TRBV6-2 or TRBV6-3 with TRBJ2-5, with 7 bases aligning to TRBD1. With 6 bases clipped from V and 2 bases from J, the junction kept 9 bases outside the gene matches. Germline loops: CDR1 MNHEY, CDR2 SVGEGT. The CDR3 extends over 15 amino acids.

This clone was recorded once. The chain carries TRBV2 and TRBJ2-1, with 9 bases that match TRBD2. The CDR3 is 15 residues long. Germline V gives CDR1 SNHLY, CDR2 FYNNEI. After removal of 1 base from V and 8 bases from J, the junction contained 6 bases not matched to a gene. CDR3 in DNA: TGTGCCAGCAGTGAAGGCGGGGGGGCAGGTGATGAGCAGTTCTTC. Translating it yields CASSEGGGAGDEQFF.

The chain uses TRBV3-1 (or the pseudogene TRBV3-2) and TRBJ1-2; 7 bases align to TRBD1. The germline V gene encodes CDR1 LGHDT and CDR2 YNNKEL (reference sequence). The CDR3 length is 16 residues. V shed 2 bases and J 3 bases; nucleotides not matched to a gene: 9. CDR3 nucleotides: TGTGCCAGCAGCCAAAGGCTCCCACAGGGGCACTATGGCTACACCTTC. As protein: CASSQRLPQGHYGYTF.

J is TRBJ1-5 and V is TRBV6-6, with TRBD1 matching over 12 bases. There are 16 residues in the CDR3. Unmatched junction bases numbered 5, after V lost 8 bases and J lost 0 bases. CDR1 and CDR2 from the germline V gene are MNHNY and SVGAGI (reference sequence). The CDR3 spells CASRDRGPYSNQPQHF. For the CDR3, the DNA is TGTGCCAGCCGGGACAGGGGGCCGTATAGCAATCAGCCCCAGCATTTT.

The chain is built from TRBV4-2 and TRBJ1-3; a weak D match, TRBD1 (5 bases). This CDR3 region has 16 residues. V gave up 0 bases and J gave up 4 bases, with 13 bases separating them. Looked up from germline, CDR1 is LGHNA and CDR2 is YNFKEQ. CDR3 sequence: CASSQEMTASGNTIYF. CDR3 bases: TGTGCCAGCAGCCAAGAGATGACAGCGTCGGGAAACACCATATATTTT.

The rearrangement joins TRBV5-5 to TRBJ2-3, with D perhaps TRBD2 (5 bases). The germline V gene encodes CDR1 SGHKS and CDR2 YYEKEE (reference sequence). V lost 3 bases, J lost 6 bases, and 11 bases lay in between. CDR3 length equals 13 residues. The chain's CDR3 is CASSSRGWDTQYF. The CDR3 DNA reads TGTGCCAGCAGCTCCCGCGGGTGGGATACGCAGTATTTT.

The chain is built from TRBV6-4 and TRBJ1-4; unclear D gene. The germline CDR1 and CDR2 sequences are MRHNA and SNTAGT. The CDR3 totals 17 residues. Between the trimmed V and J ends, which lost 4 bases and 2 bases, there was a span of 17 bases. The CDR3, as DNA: TGTGCCAGCAGTGTATTGAGAGTGGAGAGGACTAATGAAAAACTGTTTTTT. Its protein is CASSVLRVERTNEKLFF.

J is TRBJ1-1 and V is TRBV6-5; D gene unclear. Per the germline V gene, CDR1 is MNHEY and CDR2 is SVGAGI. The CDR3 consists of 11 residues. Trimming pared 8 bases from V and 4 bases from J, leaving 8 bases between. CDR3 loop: CASRTSTEAFF. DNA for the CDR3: TGTGCCAGCCGAACCAGCACTGAAGCTTTCTTT.